What follows are 28 T cell receptor beta chains derived from one specimen sequenced in a study of HIV-infected children after antiretroviral therapy interruption. The treatment denotes: PENTA 11 planned treatment interruption arm or continuous ART arm. The TCR library was built from RNA with a 3' RACE protocol and unique molecular identifiers. TCRdb independently ran MiXCR on the 3' RACE reads; one entry per CDR3 protein. This table holds over 35,000 distinct CDR3 sequences, less than 8.5% found once. This specimen consisted of CD45RA+ CD4+ T cells from PBMCs, pooled from several time points, obtained from a donor given antiretroviral therapy, either interrupted or continuous. Subset given: naive CD4+ CD45RA+ CD45RO- T cells. These receptors all stem from a pool of human donors with HIV.

This clonotype was observed a few times. The chain employs TRBV23-1 and TRBJ2-3; D is ambiguous. TRBV23-1 is labeled an ORF, and its function is uncertain. The germline V and J ends were trimmed by 6 bases and 2 bases, with 15 bases remaining between them. The CDR3 is made up of 15 amino acids. The CDR3 DNA reads as TGCGCCAGCAGCCTTTCGGGCGGACCCACAGATACGCAGTATTTT. Encoded protein: CASSLSGGPTDTQYF.

V is TRBV12-3 or TRBV12-4 and J is TRBJ2-1; maybe TRBD2 (6 bases). V lost 2 bases and J 12 bases, leaving 17 bases between the germline ends. This CDR3 is 14 amino acids long. CDR3: CASSLRGLIMRQFF. CDR3 DNA sequence: TGTGCCAGCAGTTTAAGGGGACTCATAATGAGGCAGTTCTTC.

The chain links TRBV7-9 to TRBJ2-3, with D unresolved. Trimming removed 1 base at V and 1 base at J, with 12 bases between. Germline loops: CDR1 SEHNR, CDR2 FQNEAQ (reference sequence). The CDR3 is 16 residues long. This chain's CDR3 is CASSLGSSTGTDTQYF. The CDR3 DNA is TGTGCCAGCAGCTTAGGGTCTTCGACGGGCACAGATACGCAGTATTTT.

At least ten counts were recorded for this clonotype. The rearrangement joins TRBV3-1 to TRBJ2-1; D gene unclear. This CDR3 contains 12 residues. The germline V gene has CDR1 LGHDT and CDR2 YNNKEL (reference sequence). V dropped 1 base and J dropped 10 bases, with 8 bases sitting between them. CDR3: CASSQVDWEQFF. DNA for the CDR3: TGTGCCAGCAGCCAAGTTGATTGGGAGCAGTTCTTC.

This clonotype has ten or more counts. V usage is TRBV7-6 and J usage is TRBJ2-5, with 14 bases that match TRBD2. Trimming at V came to 4 bases and at J to 4 bases, leaving 17 bases not matched to a gene. Germline assignment: CDR1 SGHVS and CDR2 FNYEAQ. The CDR3 runs to 20 residues. CDR3 protein: CASSSVGLAGGTRQRETQYF. The DNA for the CDR3 is TGTGCCAGCAGCTCTGTTGGACTAGCGGGGGGAACGAGACAAAGAGAGACCCAGTACTTC.

This rearrangement joins TRBV6-2 or TRBV6-3 to TRBJ2-1, with D perhaps TRBD2 (6 bases). Germline values: CDR1 MNHEY, CDR2 SVGEGT. The CDR3 loop spans 16 amino acids. Trimming took 6 bases from V and 0 from J, leaving 15 bases between them. CDR3 sequence: CASRGRTWSSYNEQFF. DNA of the CDR3: TGTGCCAGCAGGGGGAGGACTTGGAGCTCCTACAATGAGCAGTTCTTC.

In its sample, this clonotype was seen many times. The chain has TRBV5-1 and TRBJ2-5; TRBD2 agrees at 15 bases. The CDR3 sequence is 17 residues long. In germline, CDR1 is SGHRS, CDR2 YFSETQ. The ends lost 0 bases at V and 1 base at J; junction bases unmatched: 1. Written as DNA, the CDR3 is TGCGCCAGCAGCTTGGGGGGACTAGCGGGAGGCCAAGAGACCCAGTACTTC. Encoded protein: CASSLGGLAGGQETQYF.

This clonotype was recorded many times. The chain uses TRBV5-1 and TRBJ1-2, with 10 bases lining up with TRBD1. Germline assignment: CDR1 SGHRS and CDR2 YFSETQ. Losses at the gene ends were 3 bases for V and 7 bases for J; bases not matched to a gene: 6. This CDR3 comprises 14 residues. Here the CDR3 reads CASSSTGQGTGYTF. The CDR3 DNA reads as TGCGCCAGCAGCTCGACGGGACAGGGGACTGGCTACACCTTC.

This clonotype was detected many times. This chain connects TRBV28 to TRBJ1-5, with D maybe TRBD1 (6 bases). The V gene's germline CDR1 is MDHEN and CDR2 SYDVKM. This CDR3 contains 18 residues. The ends were cut back, 5 bases at V and 5 bases at J, with 25 bases in the middle. This CDR3 reads CASSPTRQVVHPYQPQHF. CDR3 DNA sequence: TGTGCCAGCAGTCCCACTCGACAGGTGGTCCACCCCTATCAGCCCCAGCATTTT.

This clonotype was picked up many times. The chain uses TRBV6-5 and TRBJ2-7, with D unresolved. Germline CDR1 and CDR2: MNHEY and SVGAGI. The CDR3 runs to 12 residues. The V gene lost 11 bases and the J gene lost 2 bases, with 13 bases spanning the gap. The CDR3 protein is CAEIQDPYEQYF. CDR3 coding DNA: TGTGCCGAAATCCAGGATCCCTACGAGCAGTACTTC.

This clonotype has a count of ten or more. The V call is TRBV9, the J call TRBJ2-3; D gene unclear. Germline V gives CDR1 SGDLS, CDR2 YYNGEE. This CDR3 is 15 amino acids long. V lost 0 bases and J 0 bases, leaving 8 bases between the germline ends. CDR3 DNA: TGTGCCAGCAGCGTAGCGGGTCGGAGCACAGATACGCAGTATTTT. It yields the protein CASSVAGRSTDTQYF.

The rearrangement joins TRBV5-1 to TRBJ2-1, with 11 bases fitting TRBD2. This CDR3 region has 16 residues. The V gene end was trimmed by 4 bases and the J gene end by 4 bases; junction bases not matched to a gene: 7. Germline assignment: CDR1 SGHRS and CDR2 YFSETQ. The CDR3 is CASSLQTSGKYNEQFF. The CDR3 region has the DNA TGCGCCAGCAGCCTCCAGACTAGCGGGAAGTACAATGAGCAGTTCTTC.

This clonotype was found many times. The junction departs from germline at one end; a sequencing error may be responsible. This sequence joins TRBV10-3 and TRBJ2-7; the D gene is possibly TRBD2 (6 bases). The CDR3 has 14 residues. Germline CDR1 reads ENHRY; CDR2 reads SYGVKD. CDR3 in amino acids: CASSDLGLGYEQYF. The CDR3 DNA reads TGTGCCAGCAGTGATTTGGGACTGGGTTATGAACAGTACTTC.

This clonotype was recorded many times. The V call is TRBV5-1, the J call TRBJ2-1; D perhaps matches TRBD2 (5 bases). The germline gives CDR1 SGHRS, CDR2 YFSETQ. Trimming took off 5 bases at V and 10 bases at J, with 19 bases between the two ends. The CDR3 has 14 amino acids. The CDR3 reads CASRPDVGVGEQFF. The CDR3 bases are TGCGCCAGCAGGCCGGACGTGGGAGTGGGAGAGCAGTTCTTC.

This clonotype was detected ten times or more. This chain connects TRBV29-1 to TRBJ2-2; D is unresolved. Trimming left V 7 bases short and J 0 bases short, with 6 bases between. CDR3 length: 12 amino acids. CDR1 is SQVTM, CDR2 ANQGSEA, per germline. CDR3 region: CSGTTNTGELFF. As DNA, the CDR3 is TGCAGCGGCACGACGAACACCGGGGAGCTGTTTTTT.

This clonotype was recorded many times. The junction and the germline gene differ at one end; a read error may be behind it. This chain connects TRBV12-3 or TRBV12-4 to TRBJ2-2; D unclear. The CDR3 is 15 residues long. The CDR3 DNA follows: TGTGCCAGCAGCCAAGAAGGGTTAAACACCGGGCAGCTCTACTTT. Protein: CASSQEGLNTGQLYF.

This clonotype was detected a few times. The V call is TRBV2, the J call TRBJ2-5; 9 bases are a match to TRBD1. The V gene's germline CDR1 is SNHLY and CDR2 FYNNEI. The CDR3 extends over 14 amino acids. V lost 7 bases to trimming and J lost 4 bases; unmatched junction nucleotides: 7. CDR3 DNA: TGTGCCAGCAAGCAGGACAGGGGAGGAGAGACCCAGTACTTC. Its protein is CASKQDRGGETQYF.

This clonotype was observed many times. V is TRBV3-1 and J is TRBJ2-7; TRBD1 matches 9 bases. The length of the CDR3 is 16 residues. The V and J ends lost 0 bases and 7 bases, in that order; junction bases with no gene match: 10. CDR1 and CDR2 from the germline V gene are LGHDT and YNNKEL (reference sequence). CDR3: CASSQDAGTGTGEQYF. The CDR3 DNA sequence: TGTGCCAGCAGCCAAGATGCCGGGACAGGGACGGGGGAGCAGTACTTC.

The CDR3 nucleotides are TGTGCCAGCAGCTTCCGGACCTCTTACAATGAGCAGTTCTTC. Translated, it gives CASSFRTSYNEQFF. The chain joins TRBV7-9 to TRBJ2-1; D unclear. The CDR3 sequence is 14 residues long. CDR1 and CDR2 (germline): SEHNR, FQNEAQ (reference sequence). The V and J ends lost 3 bases and 4 bases respectively, with 10 bases between them.

This chain joins TRBV6-1 and TRBJ2-1; unclear D gene. CDR3 length: 14 residues. V was trimmed by 5 bases and J by 0 bases, leaving 8 bases between them. Germline CDR1 reads MNHNS; CDR2 reads SASEGT. CDR3 DNA sequence: TGTGCCAGCAGTCAAGGGTACTCCTACAATGAGCAGTTCTTC. Translation gives CASSQGYSYNEQFF.

This clonotype was counted at least ten times. The chain carries TRBV27 and TRBJ1-5; D not certain. CDR3 length: 16 amino acids. Germline V gene data show CDR1 as MNHEY and CDR2 as SMNVEV (reference sequence). The V gene lost 1 base and the J gene lost 5 bases, with 15 bases spanning the gap. CDR3 residues: CASSLYKGGRDQPQHF. CDR3 in DNA: TGTGCCAGCAGTTTATACAAGGGAGGTCGCGATCAGCCCCAGCATTTT.

This clonotype has just a few counts. This rearrangement joins TRBV7-9 to TRBJ2-7, with 7 bases identical to TRBD2. The junction had 16 bases not matched to a gene; V was cut back by 11 bases and J by 3 bases. The CDR3 is 15 amino acids. Germline V gene lookup returns CDR1 SEHNR and CDR2 FQNEAQ (reference sequence). The CDR3, as DNA: TGTGCCCTACAGAGGGAGGGCAGCGGGAACTACGAGCAGTACTTC. This encodes CALQREGSGNYEQYF.

Many counts were recorded for this clonotype. The chain has TRBV5-1 and TRBJ2-5; a possible D gene is TRBD2 (6 bases). The ends were cut back, 4 bases at V and 2 bases at J, with 18 bases in the middle. There are 16 residues in the CDR3. Germline V lookup: CDR1 SGHRS, CDR2 YFSETQ. The CDR3 loop is CASSRRAASEQETQYF. The CDR3 DNA reads as TGCGCCAGCAGCCGACGGGCGGCTAGCGAACAAGAGACCCAGTACTTC.

This clonotype has at least ten counts. At one end the junction does not follow the germline gene, possibly because of a read error. This rearrangement joins TRBV4-1 to TRBJ2-5; 8 positions match TRBD1. Germline CDR1 reads MGHRA; CDR2 reads YSYEKL. The CDR3 runs 15 residues. In DNA form, the CDR3 reads TGTGCCAGCAGCCCAGGACAGGGAAACCAAGACACCCAGTACTTT. The encoded protein is CASSPGQGNQDTQYF.

This clonotype was recorded at least ten times. V and J are TRBV2 and TRBJ2-7; no reliable D call. The V gene's germline CDR1 is SNHLY and CDR2 FYNNEI. This CDR3 comprises 12 residues. Trimming shortened V by 6 bases and J by 1 base, and 7 bases separated the two germline ends. CDR3 sequence: CASRPASYEQYF. The CDR3 region has the DNA TGTGCCAGCAGGCCCGCGTCCTACGAGCAGTACTTC. Based on the CDR3 plus reference TRBV2 and TRBJ2-7, the full variable domain is EPEVTQTPSHQVTQMGQEVILRCVPISNHLYFYWYRQILGQKVEFLVSFYNNEISEKSEIFDDQFSVERPDGSNFTLKIRSTKLEDSAMYFCASRPASYEQYFGPGTRLTVT.

This clonotype was observed at least ten times. The J gene is TRBJ2-7, the V gene TRBV27, with D possibly TRBD2 on 6 matching bases. The CDR3 covers 14 residues. Between the trimmed V and J ends, which lost 5 bases and 5 bases, there was a span of 16 bases. Per the germline V gene, CDR1 is MNHEY and CDR2 is SMNVEV (reference sequence). CDR3 sequence (DNA): TGTGCCAGCAGTAATTCGCGGGGTACGAACGAGCAGTACTTC. Amino acids: CASSNSRGTNEQYF.

This clonotype has a count of ten or more. V and J are TRBV20-1 and TRBJ2-2; the D call may be TRBD1 or TRBD2 (6 bases each). CDR3 length: 16 residues. Germline V gene lookup returns CDR1 DFQATT and CDR2 SNEGSKA (reference sequence). V was shortened by 0 bases and J by 7 bases, with 18 bases between the two germline ends. The CDR3 DNA is TGCAGTGCTAGAGATCGGGGGCCCGGGCTGGGCGGGGAGCTGTTTTTT. Encoded protein: CSARDRGPGLGGELFF.

In its sample, this clonotype was seen many times. The V call is TRBV9, the J call TRBJ1-2, with 8 bases matching TRBD1. Losses at the gene ends were 4 bases for V and 8 bases for J; bases not matched to a gene: 13. CDR1 SGDLS and CDR2 YYNGEE come from the germline V gene. This CDR3 has 15 amino acids. The CDR3 region is CASSTGQGGREGYTF. CDR3 nucleotide sequence: TGTGCCAGCAGCACCGGACAGGGAGGGCGCGAGGGCTACACCTTC.